The 18 T cell receptor beta chains presented below share a single source sample, sequenced in a study of identical twins. MiXCR was run by TCRdb on the 5' RACE reads, yielding one entry per CDR3 protein. The sample has around 340,000 distinct CDR3 sequences; approximately 8.8% are singletons. The sample was naive T cells sorted from blood. The receptors shown here come from a woman between 45 and 65 years old in good health.

This clonotype was recorded at least ten times. The chain combines TRBV6-5 with TRBJ2-1; no clear D gene. Looked up from germline, CDR1 is MNHEY and CDR2 is SVGAGI. V lost 0 bases and J 10 bases, leaving 7 bases between the germline ends. The CDR3 loop spans 12 amino acids. CDR3 amino acids: CASSYSGLEQFF. CDR3 DNA: TGTGCCAGCAGTTACTCGGGCCTAGAGCAGTTCTTC.

The V gene is TRBV29-1, the J gene TRBJ1-2; D is ambiguous. Germline CDR1 SQVTM, CDR2 ANQGSEA. The germline V and J ends were trimmed by 6 bases and 2 bases, with 4 bases remaining between them. The length of the CDR3 is 10 residues. CDR3 amino acids: CSVWNYGYTF. The CDR3 coding sequence is TGCAGCGTATGGAACTATGGCTACACCTTC.

V gene TRBV27 combines with J gene TRBJ2-7, with D possibly matching TRBD2 (6 bases). Germline values: CDR1 MNHEY, CDR2 SMNVEV (reference sequence). The length of the CDR3 is 15 residues. The V and J ends lost 5 bases and 6 bases respectively, with 20 bases between them. In nucleotides, the CDR3 is TGTGCCAGCAGTCCACACTCGCAGCGGAGGGTCGAGCAGTACTTC. Amino acids: CASSPHSQRRVEQYF.

This sequence joins TRBV12-3 or TRBV12-4 and TRBJ2-7; D unclear. Trimming left V 11 bases short and J 4 bases short, with 12 bases between. This CDR3 contains 11 residues. CDR3 protein: CAGHTRYEQYF. CDR3 nucleotide sequence: TGTGCCGGCCACACCCGATACGAGCAGTACTTC.

V usage is TRBV2 and J usage is TRBJ1-5; D gene ambiguous. The V and J ends lost 4 bases and 2 bases respectively, with 12 bases between them. Germline loops: CDR1 SNHLY, CDR2 FYNNEI. The CDR3 runs to 15 residues. CDR3 nucleotide sequence: TGTGCCAGCAGTGTTCATTCGCAGGGCAATCAGCCCCAGCATTTT. Protein sequence: CASSVHSQGNQPQHF.

V and J are TRBV6-5 and TRBJ2-7; D call uncertain. The CDR3 length is 14 residues. Trimming removed 6 bases at V and 1 base at J, with 13 bases between. The germline V gene encodes CDR1 MNHEY and CDR2 SVGAGI. The CDR3 coding sequence is TGTGCCAGCAGCGTAAGACTGGCATCCTACGAGCAGTACTTC. Its protein is CASSVRLASYEQYF.

The gene calls are TRBV7-9 and TRBJ2-7; 14 bases align to TRBD2. Germline V gene sequence: CDR1 SEHNR, CDR2 FQNEAQ (reference sequence). V shed 1 base and J 6 bases; nucleotides not matched to a gene: 2. CDR3 length: 15 residues. Here the CDR3 DNA reads TGTGCCAGCAGCTTAGGGACTAGCGGGAGGAGCGAGCAGTACTTC. It codes for CASSLGTSGRSEQYF. Combining the CDR3 with reference TRBV7-9 and TRBJ2-7 gives the whole variable domain DTGVSQNPRHKITKRGQNVTFRCDPISEHNRLYWYRQTLGQGPEFLTYFQNEAQLEKSRLLSDRFSAERPKGSFSTLEIQRTEQGDSAMYLCASSLGTSGRSEQYFGPGTRLTVT.

The V and J genes are TRBV19 and TRBJ1-1; D is unclear. V was clipped by 5 bases and J by 4 bases, with 17 bases between them. Germline V gene sequence: CDR1 LNHDA, CDR2 SQIVND (reference sequence). This CDR3 contains 15 residues. As DNA, the CDR3 is TGTGCCAGTAGTGGCCAATTTAGGGTGGGCACTGAAGCTTTCTTT. As protein: CASSGQFRVGTEAFF.

V and J are TRBV7-3 and TRBJ2-3, with D unresolved. Germline values: CDR1 SGHTA, CDR2 FQGTGA. Between the trimmed V and J ends, which lost 5 bases and 1 base, there was a span of 7 bases. This CDR3 contains 13 residues. The CDR3 here is CASSTPGTDTQYF. In nucleotides, the CDR3 is TGTGCCAGCAGCACCCCCGGCACAGATACGCAGTATTTT. Together with reference TRBV7-3 and TRBJ2-3, the CDR3 gives the full variable domain: GAGVSQTPSNKVTEKGKYVELRCDPISGHTALYWYRQSLGQGPEFLIYFQGTGAADDSGLPNDRFFAVRPEGSVSTLKIQRTERGDSAVYLCASSTPGTDTQYFGPGTRLTVL.

The sample holds a few counts of this clonotype. The rearrangement uses TRBV4-1 and TRBJ1-5; TRBD1 aligns across 8 bases. The V gene's germline CDR1 is MGHRA and CDR2 YSYEKL. V shed 1 base and J 5 bases; nucleotides not matched to a gene: 7. The CDR3 has 16 residues. The CDR3 protein is CASSQVFRGPDQPQHF. For the CDR3, the DNA is TGCGCCAGCAGCCAAGTTTTCAGGGGGCCAGATCAGCCCCAGCATTTT.

This clonotype was found a few times. V is TRBV5-1 and J is TRBJ1-4, with a tentative D call TRBD1 (6 bases). Trimming left V 0 bases short and J 4 bases short, with 7 bases between. The CDR3 has 14 amino acids. Germline V gene data show CDR1 as SGHRS and CDR2 as YFSETQ. CDR3 region: CASSLEGGNEKLFF. CDR3 sequence (DNA): TGCGCCAGCAGCTTGGAAGGGGGTAATGAAAAACTGTTTTTT.

The V gene is TRBV5-6, the J gene TRBJ2-1; D is undetermined. Germline CDR1 SGHDT, CDR2 YYEEEE. CDR3 length: 13 residues. The V end was cut by 9 bases, the J end by 0 bases, with 10 bases between. The CDR3 DNA reads as TGTGCCACCGCCCTCGGCTCCTACAATGAGCAGTTCTTC. Protein sequence: CATALGSYNEQFF.

This clonotype was seen a handful of times. V and J are TRBV7-2 and TRBJ1-2; 8 bases match TRBD1. The CDR3 covers 17 residues. From germline, CDR1 is SGHTA and CDR2 FQGNSA. The junction had 17 bases not matched to a gene; V was cut back by 6 bases and J by 5 bases. CDR3 residues: CASSPAGGQPTAYGYTF. Written as DNA, the CDR3 is TGTGCCAGCAGTCCCGCAGGGGGCCAACCGACCGCTTATGGCTACACCTTC. Complete variable domain (other parts from reference TRBV7-2 and TRBJ1-2): GAGVSQSPSNKVTEKGKDVELRCDPISGHTALYWYRQSLGQGLEFLIYFQGNSAPDKSGLPSDRFSAERTGGSVSTLTIQRTQQEDSAVYLCASSPAGGQPTAYGYTFGSGTRLTVV.

This clonotype was recorded at least ten times. The chain recombines TRBV29-1 with TRBJ1-1; no firm D call. The CDR3 has 11 amino acids. Germline loops: CDR1 SQVTM, CDR2 ANQGSEA. Trimming pared 2 bases from V and 11 bases from J, leaving 12 bases between. This chain's CDR3 is CSVEWGRFAFF. CDR3 nucleotide sequence: TGCAGCGTTGAATGGGGAAGGTTTGCTTTCTTT.

This clonotype occurred many times. The rearrangement links TRBV12-3 or TRBV12-4 to TRBJ2-4; perhaps TRBD2 as D (5 bases). CDR3 length: 17 residues. V was trimmed by 6 bases and J by 0 bases, leaving 18 bases between them. CDR3 amino acids: CASSRRELVLAKNIQYF. In DNA, the CDR3 is TGTGCCAGCAGCCGCCGGGAACTCGTCTTAGCCAAAAACATTCAGTACTTC.

The sample holds many counts of this clonotype. The rearrangement uses TRBV12-3 or TRBV12-4 and TRBJ1-1; no reliable D call. Trimming stripped 1 base from V and 1 base from J, with 10 bases between. There are 15 residues in the CDR3. CDR3 region: CASSLGARRNTEAFF. The CDR3 nucleotides read TGTGCCAGCAGTTTAGGTGCCAGGCGGAACACTGAAGCTTTCTTT.

V and J are TRBV3-1 and TRBJ2-1, with TRBD2 identical over 10 bases. The CDR3 runs 21 residues. Trimming removed 4 bases from V and 5 bases from J; junction bases left unmatched: 23. CDR1 is LGHDT, CDR2 YNNKEL, per germline (reference sequence). The CDR3 bases are TGTGCCAGCAGCCTCTTAAACCCGGCGGCTAGCGGGAGAAAACGGAACAATGAGCAGTTCTTC. Protein: CASSLLNPAASGRKRNNEQFF.

This chain connects TRBV3-1 to TRBJ2-3, with TRBD2 identical over 11 bases. Per germline, CDR1 LGHDT and CDR2 YNNKEL (reference sequence). V lost 2 bases to trimming and J lost 3 bases; unmatched junction nucleotides: 13. The CDR3 is 19 amino acids. The CDR3 sequence is CASSQMGSASGRWTDTQYF. CDR3 DNA: TGTGCCAGCAGCCAAATGGGATCGGCTAGCGGGAGGTGGACAGATACGCAGTATTTT.